The clone carrying this T cell receptor (beta chain) was detected a few times. No antigen is known for it. It was at deep level that the assay was run. TCRdb keeps only in-frame clones here, not all; method: immunoSEQ multiplex PCR. The data hold around 2.5 million clones, with under 95% observed a single time. The data were taken from a study of shared clonotypes between healthy human individuals. V lost 6 bases and J 2 bases, leaving 3 bases between the germline ends. CDR1 and CDR2 (germline): MDHEN, SYDVKM. The CDR3 is 11 residues long. Study-wide results and limits: Memory subsets generally showed lower estimated richness than naive subsets. The small donor group covered limited genetic and exposure diversity.

Sequenced: naive CD4+ T cells from PBMCs. Sample subset: CD45RA+ positively selected. This rearrangement joins TRBV28 to TRBJ2-3; D is ambiguous. The receptor comes from a man between 18 and 29 years old in good health. Some clones in this sample may be carry-over from other donors' samples. As DNA, the CDR3 is TGTGCCAGCAGCCACACAGATACGCAGTATTTT. This gives the protein CASSHTDTQYF.